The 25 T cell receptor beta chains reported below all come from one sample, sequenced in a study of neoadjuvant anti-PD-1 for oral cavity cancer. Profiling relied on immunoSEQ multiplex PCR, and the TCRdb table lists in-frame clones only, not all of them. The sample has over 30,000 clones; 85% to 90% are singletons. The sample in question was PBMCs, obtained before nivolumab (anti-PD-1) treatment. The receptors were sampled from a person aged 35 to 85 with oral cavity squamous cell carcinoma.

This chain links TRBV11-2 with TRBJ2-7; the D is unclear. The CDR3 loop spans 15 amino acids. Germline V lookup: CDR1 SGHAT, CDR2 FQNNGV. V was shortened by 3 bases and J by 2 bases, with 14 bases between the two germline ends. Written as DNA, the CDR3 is TGTGCCAGCAGCTTTGCCCCCACATTGCCCTACGAGCAGTACTTC. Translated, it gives CASSFAPTLPYEQYF.

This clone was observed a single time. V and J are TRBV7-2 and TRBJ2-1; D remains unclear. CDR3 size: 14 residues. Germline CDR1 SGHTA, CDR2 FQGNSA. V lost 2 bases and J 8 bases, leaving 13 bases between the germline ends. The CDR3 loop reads CASSLSSGDYEQFF. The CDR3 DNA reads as TGTGCCAGCAGCTTATCTTCTGGAGACTATGAGCAGTTCTTC.

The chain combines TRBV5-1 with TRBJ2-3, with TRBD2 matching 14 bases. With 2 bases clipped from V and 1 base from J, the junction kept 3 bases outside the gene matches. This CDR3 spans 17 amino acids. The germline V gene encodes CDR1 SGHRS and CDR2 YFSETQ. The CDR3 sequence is CASSLGLAGGRTDTQYF. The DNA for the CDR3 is TGCGCCAGCAGCTTAGGACTAGCGGGGGGCCGCACAGATACGCAGTATTTT.

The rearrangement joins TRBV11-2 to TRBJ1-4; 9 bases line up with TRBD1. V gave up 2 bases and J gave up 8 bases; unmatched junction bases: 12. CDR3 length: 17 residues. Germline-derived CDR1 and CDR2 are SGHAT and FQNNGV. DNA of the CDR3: TGTGCCAGCAGCTTACGTCCCGGGACAGGGACCGGCGAAAAACTGTTTTTT. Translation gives CASSLRPGTGTGEKLFF. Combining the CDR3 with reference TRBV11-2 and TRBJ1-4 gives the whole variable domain EAGVAQSPRYKIIEKRQSVAFWCNPISGHATLYWYQQILGQGPKLLIQFQNNGVVDDSQLPKDRFSAERLKGVDSTLKIQPAKLEDSAVYLCASSLRPGTGTGEKLFFGSGTQLSVL.

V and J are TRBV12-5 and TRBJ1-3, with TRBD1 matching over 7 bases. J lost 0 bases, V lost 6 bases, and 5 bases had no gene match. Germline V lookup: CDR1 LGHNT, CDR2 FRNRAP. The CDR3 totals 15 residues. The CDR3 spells CASGLRDSSGNTIYF. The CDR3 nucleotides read TGTGCTAGTGGCCTAAGGGACAGCTCTGGAAACACCATATATTTT.

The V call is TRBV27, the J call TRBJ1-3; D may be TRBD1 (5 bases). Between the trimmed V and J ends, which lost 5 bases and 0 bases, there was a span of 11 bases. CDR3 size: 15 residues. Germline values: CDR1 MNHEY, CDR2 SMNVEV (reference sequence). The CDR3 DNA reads TGTGCCAGCAGTCCGACAGTTCTCTCTGGAAACACCATATATTTT. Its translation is CASSPTVLSGNTIYF.

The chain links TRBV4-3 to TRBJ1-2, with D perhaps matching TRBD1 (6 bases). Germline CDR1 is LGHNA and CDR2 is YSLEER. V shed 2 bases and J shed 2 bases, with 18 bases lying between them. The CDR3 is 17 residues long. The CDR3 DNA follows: TGCGCCAGCAGCCAAAAACAGGGTTCTTGGGGCAACTATGGCTACACCTTC. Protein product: CASSQKQGSWGNYGYTF.

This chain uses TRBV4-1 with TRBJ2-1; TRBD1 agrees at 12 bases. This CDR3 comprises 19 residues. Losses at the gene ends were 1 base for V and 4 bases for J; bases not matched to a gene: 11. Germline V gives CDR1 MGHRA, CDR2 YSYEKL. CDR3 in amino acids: CASSQVWGTGGSLYNEQFF. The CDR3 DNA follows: TGCGCCAGCAGCCAAGTTTGGGGGACAGGGGGCTCCCTTTACAATGAGCAGTTCTTC.

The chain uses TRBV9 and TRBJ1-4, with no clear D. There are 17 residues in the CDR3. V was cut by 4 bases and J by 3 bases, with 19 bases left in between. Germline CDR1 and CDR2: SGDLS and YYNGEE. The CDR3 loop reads CASSLHSGPAANEKLFF. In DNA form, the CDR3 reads TGTGCCAGCAGCCTCCACAGTGGGCCGGCTGCTAATGAAAAACTGTTTTTT.

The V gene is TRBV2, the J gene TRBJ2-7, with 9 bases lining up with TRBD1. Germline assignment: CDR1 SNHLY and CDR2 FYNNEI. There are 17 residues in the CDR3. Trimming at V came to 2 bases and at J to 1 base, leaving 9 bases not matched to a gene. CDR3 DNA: TGTGCCAGCAGTGAAAGATCCGGGACAGGGATTTCCTACGAGCAGTACTTC. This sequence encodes CASSERSGTGISYEQYF. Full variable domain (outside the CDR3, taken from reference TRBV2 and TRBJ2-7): EPEVTQTPSHQVTQMGQEVILRCVPISNHLYFYWYRQILGQKVEFLVSFYNNEISEKSEIFDDQFSVERPDGSNFTLKIRSTKLEDSAMYFCASSERSGTGISYEQYFGPGTRLTVT.

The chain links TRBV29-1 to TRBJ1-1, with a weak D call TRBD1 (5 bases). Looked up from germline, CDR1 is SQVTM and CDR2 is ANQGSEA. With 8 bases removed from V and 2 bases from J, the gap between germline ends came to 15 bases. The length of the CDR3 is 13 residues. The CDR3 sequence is CSHAGQGNTEAFF. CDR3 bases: TGCAGCCACGCGGGGCAGGGTAACACTGAAGCTTTCTTT.

Here the CDR3 DNA reads TGTGCCAGCTCACCACCGACGGAGTCCTATGGCTACACCTTC. Amino acid sequence: CASSPPTESYGYTF. The chain couples TRBV18 to TRBJ1-2; D remains ambiguous. The CDR3 covers 14 residues. Germline CDR1 KGHSH, CDR2 LQKENI. V lost 0 bases, J lost 4 bases, and 9 bases lay in between.

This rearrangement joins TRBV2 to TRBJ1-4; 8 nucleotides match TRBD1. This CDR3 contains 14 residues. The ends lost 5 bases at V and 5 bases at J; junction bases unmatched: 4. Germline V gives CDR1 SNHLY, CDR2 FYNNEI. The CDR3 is CASSRDRRNEKLFF. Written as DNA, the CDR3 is TGTGCCAGCAGTCGGGACAGGCGGAATGAAAAACTGTTTTTT.

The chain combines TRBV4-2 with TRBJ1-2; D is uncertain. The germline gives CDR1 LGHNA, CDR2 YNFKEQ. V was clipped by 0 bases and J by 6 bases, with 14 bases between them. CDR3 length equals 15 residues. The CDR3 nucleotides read TGTGCCAGCAGCCAAGATCTGATTGCCACGGATGGCTACACCTTC. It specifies CASSQDLIATDGYTF.

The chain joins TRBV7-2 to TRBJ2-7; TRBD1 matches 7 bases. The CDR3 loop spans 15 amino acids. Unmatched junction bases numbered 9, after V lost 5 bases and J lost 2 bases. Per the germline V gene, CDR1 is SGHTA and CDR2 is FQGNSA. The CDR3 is CASSLSPGQPYEQYF. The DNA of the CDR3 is TGTGCCAGCAGCCTGAGCCCGGGACAGCCCTACGAGCAGTACTTC.

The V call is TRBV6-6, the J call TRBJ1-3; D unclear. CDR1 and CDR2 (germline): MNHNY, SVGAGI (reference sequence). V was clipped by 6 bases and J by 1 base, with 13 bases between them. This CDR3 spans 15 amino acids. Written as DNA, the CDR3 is TGTGCCAGCAGATCCTCTGGGGATTCTGGAAACACCATATATTTT. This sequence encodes CASRSSGDSGNTIYF.

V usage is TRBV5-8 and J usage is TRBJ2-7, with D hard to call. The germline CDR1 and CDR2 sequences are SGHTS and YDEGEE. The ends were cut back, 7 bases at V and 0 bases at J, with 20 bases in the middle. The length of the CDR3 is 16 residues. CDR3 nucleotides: TGTGCCAGCGAGGCTTTCGGCAGGCAGAGCTCCTACGAGCAGTACTTC. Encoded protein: CASEAFGRQSSYEQYF.

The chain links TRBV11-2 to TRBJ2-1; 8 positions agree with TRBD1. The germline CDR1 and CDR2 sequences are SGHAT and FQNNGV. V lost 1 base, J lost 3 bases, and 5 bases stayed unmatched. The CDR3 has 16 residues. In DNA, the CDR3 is TGTGCCAGCAGCTTAGGCGGACAGGGAAACTACAATGAGCAGTTCTTC. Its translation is CASSLGGQGNYNEQFF.

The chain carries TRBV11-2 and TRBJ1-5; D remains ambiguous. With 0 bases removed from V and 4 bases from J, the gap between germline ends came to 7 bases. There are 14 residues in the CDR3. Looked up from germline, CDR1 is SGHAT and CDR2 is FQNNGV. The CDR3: CASSLDPGNQPQHF. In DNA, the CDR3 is TGTGCCAGCAGCTTAGATCCGGGAAATCAGCCCCAGCATTTT.

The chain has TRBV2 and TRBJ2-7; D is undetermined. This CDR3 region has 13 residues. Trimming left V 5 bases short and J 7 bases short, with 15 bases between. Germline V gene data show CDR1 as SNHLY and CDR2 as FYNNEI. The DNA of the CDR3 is TGTGCCAGCAGTCTCCTTCGGTGGTGGGAGCAGTACTTC. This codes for CASSLLRWWEQYF.

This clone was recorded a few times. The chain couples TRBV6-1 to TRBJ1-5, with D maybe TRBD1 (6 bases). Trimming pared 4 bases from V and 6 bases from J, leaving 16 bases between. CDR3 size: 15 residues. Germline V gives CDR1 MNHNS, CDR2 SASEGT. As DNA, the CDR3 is TGTGCCAGCAGTGTGAGGGGGGCTGGGATTCAGCCCCAGCATTTT. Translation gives CASSVRGAGIQPQHF.

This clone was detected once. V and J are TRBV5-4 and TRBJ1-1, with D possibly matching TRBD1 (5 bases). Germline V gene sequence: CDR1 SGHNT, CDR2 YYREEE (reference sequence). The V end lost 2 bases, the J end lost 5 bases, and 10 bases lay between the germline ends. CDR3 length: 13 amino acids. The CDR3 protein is CASSLDRWTEAFF. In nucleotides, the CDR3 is TGTGCCAGCAGCTTAGACAGATGGACTGAAGCTTTCTTT.

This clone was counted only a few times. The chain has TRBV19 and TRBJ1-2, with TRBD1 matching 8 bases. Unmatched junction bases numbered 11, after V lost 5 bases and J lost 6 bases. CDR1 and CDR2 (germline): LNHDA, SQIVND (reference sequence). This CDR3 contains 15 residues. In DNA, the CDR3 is TGTGCCAGTAGTCCGCGTCTTGGGACAGGTCATGGCTACACCTTC. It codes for CASSPRLGTGHGYTF.

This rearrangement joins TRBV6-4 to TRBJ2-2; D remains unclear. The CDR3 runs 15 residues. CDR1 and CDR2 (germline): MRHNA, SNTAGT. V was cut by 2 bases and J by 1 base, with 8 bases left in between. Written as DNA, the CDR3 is TGTGCCAGCAGTGACCCCAGTGTGAACACCGGGGAGCTGTTTTTT. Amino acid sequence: CASSDPSVNTGELFF.

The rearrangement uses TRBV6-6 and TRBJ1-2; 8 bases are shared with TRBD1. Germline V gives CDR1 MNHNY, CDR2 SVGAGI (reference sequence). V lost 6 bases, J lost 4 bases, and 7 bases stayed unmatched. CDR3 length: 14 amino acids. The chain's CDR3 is CASSRDRSSYGYTF. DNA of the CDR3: TGTGCCAGCAGCCGGGACAGGTCATCCTATGGCTACACCTTC.